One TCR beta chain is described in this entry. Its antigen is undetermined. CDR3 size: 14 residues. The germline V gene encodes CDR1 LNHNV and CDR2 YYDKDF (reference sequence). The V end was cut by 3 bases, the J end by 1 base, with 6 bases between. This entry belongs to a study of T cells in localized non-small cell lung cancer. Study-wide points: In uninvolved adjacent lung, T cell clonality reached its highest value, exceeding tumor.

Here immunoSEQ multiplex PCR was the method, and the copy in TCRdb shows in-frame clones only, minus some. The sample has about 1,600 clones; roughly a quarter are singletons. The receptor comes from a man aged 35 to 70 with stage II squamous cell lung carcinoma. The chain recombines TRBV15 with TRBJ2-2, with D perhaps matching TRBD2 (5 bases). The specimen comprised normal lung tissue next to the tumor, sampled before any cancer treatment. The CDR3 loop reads CATSRDLNTGELFF. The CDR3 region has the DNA TGTGCCACCAGCAGGGACTTGAACACCGGGGAGCTGTTTTTT.